The 29 T cell receptor beta chains given below trace back to one sample, sequenced in a study of cytomegalovirus exposure and HLA in healthy donors. The PCR made use of 60 Vbeta and 13 Jbeta primers. The method was immunoSEQ multiplex PCR; TCRdb's version includes in-frame clones alone and lacks a portion of them. The sample gives about 100,000 clones, 65% to 80% of which show up once; roughly 7.7% is in the top ten. Sequenced sample: PBMCs. These TCRs come from a man in his forties in good health and CMV-seropositive.

The V and J genes are TRBV29-1 and TRBJ2-5; D ambiguous. This CDR3 is built from 11 residues. The V end lost 4 bases, the J end lost 4 bases, and 7 bases lay between the germline ends. CDR1 is SQVTM, CDR2 ANQGSEA, per germline. Here the CDR3 reads CSVVRGETQYF. CDR3 DNA: TGCAGCGTTGTAAGAGGAGAGACCCAGTACTTC.

The chain is built from TRBV11-1 and TRBJ2-5; 9 bases are a match to TRBD1. The CDR3 sequence is 16 residues long. Germline values: CDR1 SGHAT, CDR2 FQDESV (reference sequence). With V trimmed by 5 bases and J by 4 bases, 11 bases remained unmatched. Here the CDR3 DNA reads TGTGCCAGCAGCCCTGGACAGGGGATCGACTTAGAGACCCAGTACTTC. Translated, it gives CASSPGQGIDLETQYF.

The rearrangement links TRBV6-1 to TRBJ2-5; TRBD1 agrees at 7 bases. J lost 6 bases, V lost 3 bases, and 4 bases had no gene match. The CDR3 runs 13 residues. Germline loops: CDR1 MNHNS, CDR2 SASEGT. The CDR3 loop is CASSDQGVKTQYF. CDR3 bases: TGTGCCAGCAGTGATCAGGGGGTAAAGACCCAGTACTTC.

The rearrangement uses TRBV6-6 and TRBJ1-5; D is ambiguous. The germline V gene encodes CDR1 MNHNY and CDR2 SVGAGI (reference sequence). Trimming cost V 7 bases and J 1 base, with 17 bases left between them. CDR3 length equals 16 residues. DNA for the CDR3: TGTGCCAGCACGCCACAGTTAAGCTCCAGCAATCAGCCCCAGCATTTT. Its protein is CASTPQLSSSNQPQHF.

V and J are TRBV18 and TRBJ2-7; TRBD2 might be the D (5 bases). CDR3 length: 16 amino acids. Between the trimmed V and J ends, which lost 3 bases and 2 bases, there was a span of 17 bases. CDR1 and CDR2 (germline): KGHSH, LQKENI. The CDR3 is CASSPNSPLAPYEQYF. The DNA for the CDR3 is TGTGCCAGCTCACCGAATTCACCTCTAGCCCCCTACGAGCAGTACTTC. The variable domain in full, completed from reference TRBV18 and TRBJ2-7, reads NAGVMQNPRHLVRRRGQEARLRCSPMKGHSHVYWYRQLPEEGLKFMVYLQKENIIDESGMPKERFSAEFPKEGPSILRIQQVVRGDSAAYFCASSPNSPLAPYEQYFGPGTRLTVT.

This chain joins TRBV4-1 and TRBJ2-1; tentatively, D is TRBD2 (7 bases). CDR3 size: 17 residues. V was cut by 0 bases and J by 2 bases, with 14 bases left in between. The germline CDR1 and CDR2 sequences are MGHRA and YSYEKL. The CDR3 region is CASSQDGAGAAYNEQFF. The CDR3 nucleotides read TGCGCCAGCAGCCAAGATGGTGCGGGGGCCGCCTACAATGAGCAGTTCTTC.

This rearrangement joins TRBV4-3 to TRBJ1-2; tentative D call: TRBD1 (5 bases). Trimming shortened V by 9 bases and J by 4 bases, and 15 bases separated the two germline ends. Germline assignment: CDR1 LGHNA and CDR2 YSLEER. The CDR3 contains 13 residues. The CDR3 is CASSSPRGYGYTF. For the CDR3, the DNA is TGCGCCAGTTCATCCCCAAGGGGCTATGGCTACACCTTC.

A few counts support this clone. The chain has TRBV7-2 and TRBJ2-7; D gene unclear. Trimming stripped 2 bases from V and 2 bases from J, with 7 bases between. This CDR3 region has 13 residues. CDR1 and CDR2 (germline): SGHTA, FQGNSA. This CDR3 is CASSLSRTYEQYF. CDR3 in DNA: TGTGCCAGCAGCTTAAGCAGGACCTACGAGCAGTACTTC. Looking up the rest from reference TRBV7-2 and TRBJ2-7 gives the full variable domain: GAGVSQSPSNKVTEKGKDVELRCDPISGHTALYWYRQSLGQGLEFLIYFQGNSAPDKSGLPSDRFSAERTGGSVSTLTIQRTQQEDSAVYLCASSLSRTYEQYFGPGTRLTVT.

The rearrangement uses TRBV11-2 and TRBJ2-1; maybe TRBD1 (5 bases). The germline gives CDR1 SGHAT, CDR2 FQNNGV. V was shortened by 2 bases and J by 13 bases, with 9 bases between the two germline ends. The CDR3 contains 11 residues. The CDR3 coding sequence is TGTGCCAGCAGCTTAATGGACATCCAGTTCTTC. Translation gives CASSLMDIQFF.

The rearrangement joins TRBV25-1 to TRBJ2-5; 10 bases match TRBD1. The DNA matches TRBJ2-7 better at its end, which makes the J call doubtful. The germline V gene encodes CDR1 MGHDK and CDR2 SYGVNS. This CDR3 comprises 16 residues. The CDR3 spells CASSDPGTGAGYEQYF. The CDR3 DNA follows: TGTGCCAGCAGTGACCCCGGGACAGGGGCTGGTTACGAGCAGTACTTC.

V usage is TRBV6-1 and J usage is TRBJ2-5; D unresolved. The V gene's germline CDR1 is MNHNS and CDR2 SASEGT. V lost 7 bases and J lost 2, with 14 bases in between. CDR3 length equals 14 residues. The chain's CDR3 is CASTSWHLQETQYF. CDR3 DNA: TGTGCCAGCACTTCTTGGCACCTTCAAGAGACCCAGTACTTC.

The chain is built from TRBV6-6 and TRBJ2-1; the D gene is possibly TRBD2 (6 bases). V gave up 6 bases and J gave up 2 bases, with 14 bases separating them. Germline V lookup: CDR1 MNHNY, CDR2 SVGAGI (reference sequence). The CDR3 is 15 amino acids. The CDR3: CASSTIAATYNEQFF. CDR3 in DNA: TGTGCCAGCAGCACGATAGCGGCTACCTACAATGAGCAGTTCTTC.

V gene TRBV7-8 combines with J gene TRBJ2-3; TRBD1 aligns across 8 bases. The CDR3 is made up of 18 amino acids. The germline CDR1 and CDR2 sequences are SGHVS and FQNEAQ. Trimming took 0 bases from V and 5 from J; bases not matched to a gene: 13. CDR3 DNA sequence: TGTGCCAGCAGCTTAGCCCAGGCATTTCGGACAGGGTTAGATACGCAGTATTTT. This encodes CASSLAQAFRTGLDTQYF.

The chain carries TRBV5-1 and TRBJ2-5, with 9 bases that match TRBD1. The end of the DNA fits TRBJ2-7 better, so the J call may be wrong. Germline loops: CDR1 SGHRS, CDR2 YFSETQ. This CDR3 contains 16 residues. DNA of the CDR3: TGCGCCAGCACCCCGCTGGCGGGGACAGGGATCTACGAGCAGTACTTC. Its translation is CASTPLAGTGIYEQYF.

The chain joins TRBV19 to TRBJ1-5, with D unresolved. Germline V gene lookup returns CDR1 LNHDA and CDR2 SQIVND (reference sequence). The CDR3 runs 18 residues. The V end lost 6 bases, the J end lost 0 bases, and 21 bases lay between the germline ends. The CDR3 region is CASSPFKPTDYSNQPQHF. DNA of the CDR3: TGTGCCAGTAGCCCCTTTAAACCGACGGACTATAGCAATCAGCCCCAGCATTTT.

V and J are TRBV5-1 and TRBJ1-1; D might be TRBD1 (5 bases). CDR3 length equals 15 residues. Trimming took off 4 bases at V and 0 bases at J, with 13 bases between the two ends. Per the germline V gene, CDR1 is SGHRS and CDR2 is YFSETQ. The CDR3 is CASSLKTVMNTEAFF. The CDR3 nucleotides read TGCGCCAGCAGCCTTAAGACAGTTATGAACACTGAAGCTTTCTTT.

This chain uses TRBV10-3 with TRBJ2-7, with TRBD1 identical over 11 bases. Per germline, CDR1 ENHRY and CDR2 SYGVKD. The CDR3 has 14 residues. V lost 3 bases to trimming and J lost 3 bases; unmatched junction nucleotides: 1. CDR3 bases: TGTGCCATCAGTGAAGGGACAGGGGGCTACGAGCAGTACTTC. It translates to CAISEGTGGYEQYF.

This clone was seen only once. The rearrangement joins TRBV4-1 to TRBJ1-3, with D possibly TRBD1 on 5 matching bases. This CDR3 region has 15 residues. Trimming pared 5 bases from V and 0 bases from J, leaving 11 bases between. The germline gives CDR1 MGHRA, CDR2 YSYEKL. Here the CDR3 DNA reads TGCGCCAGCAGCAGCGACAGATTCTCTGGAAACACCATATATTTT. Its protein is CASSSDRFSGNTIYF.

This clone was seen a handful of times. The chain carries TRBV11-2 and TRBJ2-4, with D maybe TRBD1 (5 bases). Germline CDR1 reads SGHAT; CDR2 reads FQNNGV. Trimming cost V 1 base and J 8 bases, with 9 bases left between them. The CDR3 sequence is 13 residues long. CDR3 amino acids: CASSLGRVDIQYF. In DNA form, the CDR3 reads TGTGCCAGCAGCTTAGGCAGGGTCGACATTCAGTACTTC.

CDR3 residues: CASSPQMGLGVPRNYGYTF. CDR3 sequence (DNA): TGTGCCAGCAGCCCACAGATGGGGCTAGGCGTCCCTAGGAACTATGGCTACACCTTC. The gene calls are TRBV11-2 and TRBJ1-2; possible D gene TRBD1, 5 bases. The CDR3 spans 19 residues. The V gene's germline CDR1 is SGHAT and CDR2 FQNNGV. V was cut by 5 bases and J by 2 bases, with 27 bases left in between.

The chain couples TRBV19 to TRBJ1-5; D unclear. Trimming cost V 3 bases and J 0 bases, with 9 bases left between them. Germline V gene data show CDR1 as LNHDA and CDR2 as SQIVND (reference sequence). This CDR3 spans 15 amino acids. CDR3 protein: CASSISGSSNQPQHF. The CDR3 nucleotides are TGTGCCAGTAGTATTTCGGGGTCTAGCAATCAGCCCCAGCATTTT.

V and J are TRBV6-1 and TRBJ2-2; D perhaps matches TRBD1 (5 bases). The ends were cut back, 2 bases at V and 7 bases at J, with 11 bases in the middle. Germline CDR1 reads MNHNS; CDR2 reads SASEGT. CDR3 size: 14 residues. The CDR3 DNA follows: TGTGCCAGCAGTGAAAGAAGGGGAAGCGGGGAGCTGTTTTTT. Protein sequence: CASSERRGSGELFF.

The CDR3 reads CASSEVVRNNEQFF. The CDR3 nucleotides read TGTGCCAGCAGTGAAGTAGTTAGAAACAATGAGCAGTTCTTC. The chain recombines TRBV2 with TRBJ2-1, with D unclear. The CDR3 extends over 14 amino acids. Germline values: CDR1 SNHLY, CDR2 FYNNEI. V shed 1 base and J shed 5 bases, with 9 bases lying between them.

The sample holds one count of this clone. In the same sample, other DNA sequences code for this CDR3. The V gene is TRBV2, the J gene TRBJ2-3, with 7 bases aligning to TRBD2. CDR1 is SNHLY and CDR2 is FYNNEI in the germline V gene. CDR3 size: 15 residues. V lost 2 bases to trimming and J lost 3 bases; unmatched junction nucleotides: 5. CDR3 nucleotide sequence: TGTGCCAGCAGTGAAAACCGGGGGGAAACAGATACGCAGTATTTT. Its protein is CASSENRGETDTQYF.

The chain has TRBV19 and TRBJ2-2, with a possible D match to TRBD2 (6 bases). The germline gives CDR1 LNHDA, CDR2 SQIVND (reference sequence). CDR3 length equals 14 residues. Trimming shortened V by 11 bases and J by 3 bases, and 16 bases separated the two germline ends. CDR3 DNA sequence: TGTGCCGCGAGGAGGGATCGGTACACCGGGGAGCTGTTTTTT. Amino acids: CAARRDRYTGELFF. The full variable domain, with the rest looked up from reference TRBV19 and TRBJ2-2, is DGGITQSPKYLFRKEGQNVTLSCEQNLNHDAMYWYRQDPGQGLRLIYYSQIVNDFQKGDIAEGYSVSREKKESFPLTVTSAQKNPTAFYLCAARRDRYTGELFFGEGSRLTVL.

The chain links TRBV25-1 to TRBJ2-5; D possibly corresponds to TRBD2 (5 bases). The V end was cut by 6 bases, the J end by 4 bases, with 6 bases between. The CDR3 length is 11 residues. CDR1 is MGHDK and CDR2 is SYGVNS in the germline V gene. The CDR3 region is CASSRGETQYF. CDR3 DNA: TGTGCCAGCAGCCGGGGAGAGACCCAGTACTTC.

This chain uses TRBV19 with TRBJ2-2; 13 bases map to TRBD2. The CDR3 loop spans 16 amino acids. With 4 bases clipped from V and 4 bases from J, the junction kept 3 bases outside the gene matches. Germline CDR1 is LNHDA and CDR2 is SQIVND (reference sequence). The CDR3 nucleotides read TGTGCCAGTAGTAGACTAGCGGGAGGCGCCACCGGGGAGCTGTTTTTT. Its translation: CASSRLAGGATGELFF. The entire variable domain, with the rest obtained from reference TRBV19 and TRBJ2-2, is as follows: DGGITQSPKYLFRKEGQNVTLSCEQNLNHDAMYWYRQDPGQGLRLIYYSQIVNDFQKGDIAEGYSVSREKKESFPLTVTSAQKNPTAFYLCASSRLAGGATGELFFGEGSRLTVL.

The chain employs TRBV6-5 and TRBJ1-2; weak D call: TRBD1 (5 bases). Germline loops: CDR1 MNHEY, CDR2 SVGAGI. The CDR3 is 12 amino acids. V was trimmed by 9 bases and J by 8 bases, leaving 16 bases between them. The chain's CDR3 is CASAVFGGGYTF. The DNA for the CDR3 is TGTGCCAGTGCCGTATTTGGGGGGGGCTACACCTTC.

The V call is TRBV7-9, the J call TRBJ1-1; no reliable D call. This CDR3 is built from 13 residues. The germline V gene has CDR1 SEHNR and CDR2 FQNEAQ (reference sequence). The ends were cut back, 3 bases at V and 7 bases at J, with 12 bases in the middle. The CDR3 nucleotides are TGTGCCAGCAGCTTTGAGGCAGGACTTGAAGCTTTCTTT. Residues: CASSFEAGLEAFF.